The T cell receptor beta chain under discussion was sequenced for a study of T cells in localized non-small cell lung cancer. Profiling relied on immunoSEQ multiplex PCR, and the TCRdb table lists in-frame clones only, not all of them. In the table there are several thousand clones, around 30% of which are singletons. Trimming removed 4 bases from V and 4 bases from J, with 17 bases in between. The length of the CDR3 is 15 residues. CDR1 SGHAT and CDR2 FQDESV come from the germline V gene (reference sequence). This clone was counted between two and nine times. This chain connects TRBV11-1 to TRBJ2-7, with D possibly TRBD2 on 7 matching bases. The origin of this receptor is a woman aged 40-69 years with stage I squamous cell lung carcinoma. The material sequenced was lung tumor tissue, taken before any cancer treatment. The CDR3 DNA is TGTGCCAGCAGCTGGGGGAGGGGACACAAGTACGAGCAGTACTTC. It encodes CASSWGRGHKYEQYF.